A selection of T cell receptor beta chains follows, all from one sample in a study of blood T cell repertoires in COVID-19. Clones were read by immunoSEQ multiplex PCR, and TCRdb kept only the in-frame ones, dropping some. Here the sample spans roughly 250,000 clones, approximately 87% being singletons. Sequences were obtained from peripheral blood. The receptors derive from a woman in her twenties or thirties with COVID-19, enrolled during active disease. CDR3s include the opening cysteine and the closing phenylalanine or tryptophan. The order of the fields is clone size, D gene, J gene, V gene, CDR3 protein, CDR3 DNA. The D gene is left open where the match is weak. Clone sizes are given selectively: once, few, many, or a class where the clone is expanded.

abundance: many; d_gene: .; j_gene: TRBJ2-5; v_gene: TRBV27; CDR3aa: CASSERGIQETQYF; CDR3nt: TGTGCCAGCAGTGAACGGGGGATACAAGAGACCCAGTACTTC
abundance: .; d_gene: .; j_gene: TRBJ1-5; v_gene: TRBV6-5; CDR3aa: CASRLTDSNQPQHF; CDR3nt: TGTGCCAGCAGGCTGACAGATAGCAATCAGCCCCAGCATTTT
abundance: .; d_gene: TRBD1; j_gene: TRBJ1-1; v_gene: TRBV5-6; CDR3aa: CASSLMSQGARAEAFF; CDR3nt: TGTGCCAGCAGCTTGATGTCCCAGGGGGCGAGAGCTGAAGCTTTCTTT
abundance: .; d_gene: .; j_gene: TRBJ1-1; v_gene: TRBV7-9; CDR3aa: CASSLGHNTEAFF; CDR3nt: TGTGCCAGCAGCTTAGGGCACAACACTGAAGCTTTCTTT
abundance: .; d_gene: .; j_gene: TRBJ1-1; v_gene: TRBV19; CDR3aa: CASSIGWPTEAFF; CDR3nt: TGTGCCAGTAGTATAGGGTGGCCCACTGAAGCTTTCTTT
abundance: .; d_gene: .; j_gene: TRBJ1-6; v_gene: TRBV28; CDR3aa: CASRAGYNSPLHF; CDR3nt: TGTGCCAGCAGGGCAGGCTATAATTCACCCCTCCACTTT
abundance: few; d_gene: .; j_gene: TRBJ1-5; v_gene: TRBV5-1; CDR3aa: CASSLNPGSDQPQHF; CDR3nt: TGCGCCAGCAGCTTGAATCCGGGAAGCGATCAGCCCCAGCATTTT
abundance: many; d_gene: .; j_gene: TRBJ2-1; v_gene: TRBV4-1; CDR3aa: CASSQEAGTYNEQFF; CDR3nt: TGCGCCAGCAGCCAAGAAGCAGGGACCTACAATGAGCAGTTCTTC
abundance: .; d_gene: .; j_gene: TRBJ2-7; v_gene: TRBV18; CDR3aa: CASSPPLGRQYEQYF; CDR3nt: TGTGCCAGCTCACCACCCTTAGGCAGACAGTACGAGCAGTACTTC
abundance: .; d_gene: .; j_gene: TRBJ1-1; v_gene: TRBV5-1; CDR3aa: CASSFDSSTEAFF; CDR3nt: TGCGCCAGCAGCTTCGACAGTTCCACTGAAGCTTTCTTT
abundance: .; d_gene: TRBD1; j_gene: TRBJ1-2; v_gene: TRBV14; CDR3aa: CASSQAPGQVFGYTF; CDR3nt: TGTGCCAGCAGCCAGGCCCCGGGACAGGTATTTGGCTACACCTTC
abundance: .; d_gene: .; j_gene: TRBJ2-3; v_gene: TRBV30; CDR3aa: CAWRSIQGSTDTQYF; CDR3nt: TGTGCCTGGAGGTCCATTCAGGGGAGCACAGATACGCAGTATTTT
abundance: .; d_gene: .; j_gene: TRBJ2-1; v_gene: TRBV25-1; CDR3aa: CASTSDRRQFF; CDR3nt: TGTGCCAGCACTTCGGACAGACGGCAGTTCTTC
abundance: .; d_gene: .; j_gene: TRBJ2-6; v_gene: TRBV5-1; CDR3aa: CASSPRQVASPGANVLTF; CDR3nt: TGCGCCAGCAGCCCAAGACAGGTGGCGTCACCTGGGGCCAACGTCCTGACTTTC